This entry is about one T cell receptor beta chain. Its antigen is not identified. A much larger clone sits a single nucleotide away, making a read error possible. This specimen belongs to a study of shared clonotypes between healthy human individuals. Study background: The study used three CD4 naive, three CD4 memory, two CD8 naive and one CD8 memory plate per donor. The study's findings and limits: Sorted-subset sequencing was shown by rarefaction to be incomplete despite large depth. Blood alone was sampled, and tissue repertoires likely differ.

The authors combined CD45RO+ cells with CCR7-negative CD45RA+ TemRA cells as CD8 memory. Measured with immunoSEQ multiplex PCR; TCRdb has only the in-frame clones, and not every one. The sample records fewer than 850,000 clones, 90% being singletons. The sample taken for sequencing was memory CD8+ T cells from PBMCs. Subset of the sample: CD45RO+ cells pooled with CCR7-negative TemRA cells. The sequence came from a man aged 18 to 35 in good health. Some clones in this sample may be carry-over from other donors' samples.

The CDR3 DNA sequence: TGTGCCAGCAGGGAATACGAGCAGTACTTC. It is translated as CASREYEQYF. This chain connects TRBV6-1 to TRBJ2-7; no clear D gene. V shed 6 bases and J shed 4 bases, with 4 bases lying between them. Germline CDR1 reads MNHNS; CDR2 reads SASEGT. The CDR3 is made up of 10 amino acids.